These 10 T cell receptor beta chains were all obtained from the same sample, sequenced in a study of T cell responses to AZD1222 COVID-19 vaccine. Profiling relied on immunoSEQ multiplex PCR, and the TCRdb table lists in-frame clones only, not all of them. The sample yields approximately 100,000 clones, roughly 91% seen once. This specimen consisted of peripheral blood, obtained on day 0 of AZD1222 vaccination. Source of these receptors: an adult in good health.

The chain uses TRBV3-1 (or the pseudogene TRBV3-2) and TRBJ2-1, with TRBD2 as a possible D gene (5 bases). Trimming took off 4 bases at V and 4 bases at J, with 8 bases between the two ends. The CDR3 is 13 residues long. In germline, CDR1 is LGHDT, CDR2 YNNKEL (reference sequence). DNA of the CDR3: TGTGCCAGCAGCCTCCGGGGATACAATGAGCAGTTCTTC. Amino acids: CASSLRGYNEQFF.

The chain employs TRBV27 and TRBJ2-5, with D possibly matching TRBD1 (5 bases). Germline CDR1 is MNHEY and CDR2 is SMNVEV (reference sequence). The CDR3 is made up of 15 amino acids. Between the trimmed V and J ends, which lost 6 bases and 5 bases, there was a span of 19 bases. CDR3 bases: TGTGCCAGCAGGAGGACCGGAGTGGGGCGGGAGACCCAGTACTTC. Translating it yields CASRRTGVGRETQYF.

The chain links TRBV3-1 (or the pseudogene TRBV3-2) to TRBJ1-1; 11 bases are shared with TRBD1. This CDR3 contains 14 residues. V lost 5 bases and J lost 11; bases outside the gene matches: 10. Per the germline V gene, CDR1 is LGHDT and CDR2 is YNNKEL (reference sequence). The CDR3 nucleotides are TGTGCCAGCAGCAAGAGGGACAGGGGGAATTATGCTTTCTTT. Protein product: CASSKRDRGNYAFF.

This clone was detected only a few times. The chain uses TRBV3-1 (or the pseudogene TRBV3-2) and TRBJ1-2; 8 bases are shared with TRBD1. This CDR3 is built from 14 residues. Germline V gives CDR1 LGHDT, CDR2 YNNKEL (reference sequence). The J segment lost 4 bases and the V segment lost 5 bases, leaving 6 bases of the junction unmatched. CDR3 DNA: TGTGCCAGCAGCTTAGGACAGGGCGTCTATGGCTACACCTTC. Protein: CASSLGQGVYGYTF.

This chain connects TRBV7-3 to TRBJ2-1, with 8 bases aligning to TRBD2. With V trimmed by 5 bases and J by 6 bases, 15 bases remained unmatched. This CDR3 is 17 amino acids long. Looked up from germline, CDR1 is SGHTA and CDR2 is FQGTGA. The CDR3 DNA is TGTGCCAGCAGCACGCCCCGGGGTAGCGGGGACCTCAATGAGCAGTTCTTC. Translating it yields CASSTPRGSGDLNEQFF. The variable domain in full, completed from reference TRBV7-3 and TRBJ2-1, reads GAGVSQTPSNKVTEKGKYVELRCDPISGHTALYWYRQSLGQGPEFLIYFQGTGAADDSGLPNDRFFAVRPEGSVSTLKIQRTERGDSAVYLCASSTPRGSGDLNEQFFGPGTRLTVL.

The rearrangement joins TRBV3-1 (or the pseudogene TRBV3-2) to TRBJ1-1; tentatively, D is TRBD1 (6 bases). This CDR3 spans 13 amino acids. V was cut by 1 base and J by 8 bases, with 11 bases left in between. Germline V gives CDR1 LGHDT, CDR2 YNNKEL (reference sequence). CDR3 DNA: TGTGCCAGCAGCCAAGTACGAGGACAGGAAGCTTTCTTT. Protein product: CASSQVRGQEAFF.

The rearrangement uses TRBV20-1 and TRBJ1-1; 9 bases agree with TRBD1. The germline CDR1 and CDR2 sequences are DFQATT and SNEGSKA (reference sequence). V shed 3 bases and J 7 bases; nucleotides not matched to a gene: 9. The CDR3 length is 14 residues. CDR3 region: CSASPGTGPIEAFF. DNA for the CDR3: TGCAGTGCTAGTCCCGGGACAGGGCCTATTGAAGCTTTCTTT.

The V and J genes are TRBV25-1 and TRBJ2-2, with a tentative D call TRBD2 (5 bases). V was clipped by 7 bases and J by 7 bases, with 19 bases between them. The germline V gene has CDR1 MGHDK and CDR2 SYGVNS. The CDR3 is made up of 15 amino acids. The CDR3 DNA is TGTGCCAGCACTGGTAGAAGCGGCTCGGACGGGGAGCTGTTTTTT. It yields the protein CASTGRSGSDGELFF.

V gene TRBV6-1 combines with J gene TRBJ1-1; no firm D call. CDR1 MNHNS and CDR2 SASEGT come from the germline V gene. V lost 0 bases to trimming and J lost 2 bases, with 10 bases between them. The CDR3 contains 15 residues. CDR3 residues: CASSEARGGNTEAFF. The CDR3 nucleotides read TGTGCCAGCAGTGAAGCGCGGGGAGGTAACACTGAAGCTTTCTTT.

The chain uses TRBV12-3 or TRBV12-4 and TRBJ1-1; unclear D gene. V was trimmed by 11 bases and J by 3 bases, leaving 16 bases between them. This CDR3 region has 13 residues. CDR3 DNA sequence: TGTGCCTGCTCCGTGAGAGCGGACACTGAAGCTTTCTTT. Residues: CACSVRADTEAFF.